The rows below give T cell receptor beta chains drawn from one sample of a study of Graves' ophthalmopathy and Graves' hyperthyroidism. TCRdb recomputed calls from the multiplex PCR reads with MiXCR, one row per CDR3 protein. In the table there are some 390,000 distinct CDR3 sequences, roughly 18% of which are singletons. Sequenced: peripheral blood. The receptors stem from a woman aged 18-35 years with Graves' ophthalmopathy. Each CDR3 is given without its conserved first and last residue. Where a row states a size, it is once, few, many or the class of an expanded clone; other rows omit it.

J	size	V	CDR3
TRBJ2-7	many	TRBV28	ASSIPRDRGYEQY
TRBJ1-1	many	TRBV29-1	SVEGEQGLNTEAF
TRBJ1-1	many	TRBV5-5	ASSAPGQGNTEAF
TRBJ1-1	many	TRBV12-3/TRBV12-4	ASSLMEKLSGTGRGTEAF
TRBJ1-2	many	TRBV6-2/TRBV6-3	ASSSMTPTGGPLYGYT
TRBJ2-7	many	TRBV12-3/TRBV12-4	ASTKDGGSYEQY
TRBJ1-1	many	TRBV28	ASSLSGGLEAF
TRBJ2-2	many	TRBV28	ASIEGANTGELF
TRBJ2-6	many	TRBV6-5	ASSYLPSRTGANVLT
TRBJ1-1	many	TRBV4-3	ASSQGGGAGAF
TRBJ2-1	-	TRBV11-2	ASSSSVRDENEQF
TRBJ2-7	few	TRBV7-6	ASSLDPASSSYEQY
TRBJ1-2	few	TRBV7-3	ASTTAGPNYGYT
TRBJ1-1	many	TRBV7-8	ASSLGSGRTEAF
TRBJ1-6	many	TRBV19	ASSTGYSPLH
TRBJ2-4	many	TRBV9	ASSLRSGGSQNIQY
TRBJ2-5	many	TRBV20-1	SAIERELTQY
TRBJ1-3	many	TRBV5-1	ASSLGGQELGNTIY
TRBJ1-1	-	TRBV18	ASSPLQGAEVEAF
TRBJ1-2	many	TRBV28	ASSDRPPNYGYT
TRBJ1-2	many	TRBV5-6	ASSLTQNLPNYGYT
TRBJ1-1	many	TRBV4-3	ASSQVTGNTEAF
TRBJ2-3	many	TRBV4-2	ASSQEVETADTQY
TRBJ2-7	many	TRBV11-2	ASSLKVAGGRASYEQY
TRBJ1-1	-	TRBV15	ATSNGLGEAF
TRBJ2-7	many	TRBV10-3	AISDPKKASGRYEQY
TRBJ2-7	many	TRBV7-9	ASSSPPPVPTGEQY
TRBJ1-2	-	TRBV6-1	ASSPDSWLYT
TRBJ1-1	many	TRBV28	ASSWGRMNTEAF
TRBJ1-6	many	TRBV11-2	ASSLISGLSNSPLH
TRBJ2-7	-	TRBV5-1	ASSLSERGLYEQY
TRBJ2-7	many	TRBV2	ATNPGAAGEQY
TRBJ1-1	-	TRBV12-3/TRBV12-4	ASSPDPTGVNTEAF
TRBJ2-7	many	TRBV20-1	SAPPASGRYEQY